The 18 T cell receptor beta chains below were found in one sample sequenced in a study of T cell responses to AZD1222 COVID-19 vaccine. The method was immunoSEQ multiplex PCR; TCRdb's version includes in-frame clones alone and lacks a portion of them. The sample has about 220,000 clones, around 93% seen once. The sample here was peripheral blood, taken on day 0 of MenACWY control vaccination. Receptors originate from an adult in good health.

A remark on this clone: This sample also contains other DNA sequences that code for the same CDR3. CDR3 coding DNA: TGCGCCAGCAGCTTGGGACAGACCTACAATGAGCAGTTCTTC. Its protein is CASSLGQTYNEQFF. The chain carries TRBV5-1 and TRBJ2-1; D possibly corresponds to TRBD1 (5 bases). The CDR3 extends over 14 amino acids. Looked up from germline, CDR1 is SGHRS and CDR2 is YFSETQ. V was trimmed by 0 bases and J by 2 bases, leaving 6 bases between them.

The chain couples TRBV5-6 to TRBJ1-1; unclear D gene. CDR1 and CDR2 (germline): SGHDT, YYEEEE. Trimming removed 4 bases from V and 3 bases from J, with 13 bases in between. There are 14 residues in the CDR3. The DNA for the CDR3 is TGTGCCAGCAGCCTCGGTGGCGAGTACACTGAAGCTTTCTTT. This encodes CASSLGGEYTEAFF.

The chain recombines TRBV18 with TRBJ2-7, with D possibly TRBD1 on 5 matching bases. The germline gives CDR1 KGHSH, CDR2 LQKENI. The length of the CDR3 is 11 residues. V lost 5 bases and J lost 6, with 8 bases in between. CDR3 sequence: CASSADSEQYF. CDR3 DNA sequence: TGTGCCAGCTCAGCTGACAGCGAGCAGTACTTC.

In its sample, this clone was seen once. The chain carries TRBV16 and TRBJ1-5; no clear D. Germline loops: CDR1 KGHSY, CDR2 FQNENV. The CDR3 loop spans 15 amino acids. The ends were cut back, 4 bases at V and 0 bases at J, with 10 bases in the middle. The CDR3 bases are TGTGCCAGCAGCCCCTCCCGGGGTAGCAATCAGCCCCAGCATTTT. Translation gives CASSPSRGSNQPQHF.

The sample holds a few counts of this clone. The chain uses TRBV11-2 and TRBJ1-2, with 8 bases that match TRBD1. V gave up 4 bases and J gave up 8 bases; unmatched junction bases: 12. From germline, CDR1 is SGHAT and CDR2 FQNNGV. The CDR3 totals 15 residues. The chain's CDR3 is CASSSYRTGKGGYTF. The CDR3 coding sequence is TGTGCCAGCAGCTCCTATCGGACAGGGAAGGGAGGCTACACCTTC.

The chain combines TRBV11-2 with TRBJ1-4; no definite D call. The CDR3 extends over 16 amino acids. Trimming pared 0 bases from V and 8 bases from J, leaving 16 bases between. Germline CDR1 SGHAT, CDR2 FQNNGV. The CDR3 protein is CASSLDIRGMGEKLFF. DNA for the CDR3: TGTGCCAGCAGCTTAGATATCCGGGGTATGGGAGAAAAACTGTTTTTT.

The gene calls are TRBV4-2 and TRBJ2-5; D unclear. Germline CDR1 reads LGHNA; CDR2 reads YNFKEQ. Trimming removed 0 bases at V and 1 base at J, with 15 bases between. This CDR3 comprises 17 residues. CDR3 residues: CASSQDPEYPGQETQYF. CDR3 nucleotide sequence: TGTGCCAGCAGCCAAGATCCAGAATACCCTGGCCAAGAGACCCAGTACTTC.

V is TRBV28 and J is TRBJ1-2; D perhaps matches TRBD1 (6 bases). V was shortened by 6 bases and J by 4 bases, with 24 bases between the two germline ends. Germline CDR1 is MDHEN and CDR2 is SYDVKM. The CDR3 runs 17 residues. Here the CDR3 reads CASRDSGDPGLRYGYTF. The CDR3 DNA sequence: TGTGCCAGCAGGGACAGCGGAGATCCAGGACTACGCTATGGCTACACCTTC.

This sequence joins TRBV4-1 and TRBJ2-7; D possibly corresponds to TRBD1 (6 bases). The germline V and J ends were trimmed by 2 bases and 0 bases, with 11 bases remaining between them. This CDR3 has 15 amino acids. Germline V gives CDR1 MGHRA, CDR2 YSYEKL. The CDR3 region has the DNA TGCGCCAGCAGCCAACTTCAGGGGTTCTCCTACGAGCAGTACTTC. It yields the protein CASSQLQGFSYEQYF.

The chain joins TRBV5-4 to TRBJ1-2; D is unresolved. The germline CDR1 and CDR2 sequences are SGHNT and YYREEE (reference sequence). Trimming shortened V by 2 bases and J by 7 bases, and 15 bases separated the two germline ends. The CDR3 is made up of 14 amino acids. The chain's CDR3 is CASSFGETLRGYTF. CDR3 coding DNA: TGTGCCAGCAGCTTTGGGGAGACCTTACGTGGCTACACCTTC. The variable domain in full, with the rest retrieved from reference TRBV5-4 and TRBJ1-2, is ETGVTQSPTHLIKTRGQQVTLRCSSQSGHNTVSWYQQALGQGPQFIFQYYREEENGRGNFPPRFSGLQFPNYSSELNVNALELDDSALYLCASSFGETLRGYTFGSGTRLTVV.

This sequence joins TRBV6-1 and TRBJ2-1; tentatively, D is TRBD1 or TRBD2 (5 bases each). CDR1 and CDR2 (germline): MNHNS, SASEGT. V dropped 3 bases and J dropped 7 bases, with 13 bases sitting between them. The CDR3 loop spans 14 amino acids. The CDR3 coding sequence is TGTGCCAGCAGTGAGGGGGTAGGAAGGAATGAGCAGTTCTTC. Translation gives CASSEGVGRNEQFF.

This clone turned up a few times. The genes are TRBV2 and TRBJ1-1; the match to TRBD1 covers 8 bases. The length of the CDR3 is 14 residues. Germline V lookup: CDR1 SNHLY, CDR2 FYNNEI. V shed 7 bases, J shed 5 bases, and the junction held 9 bases outside the gene matches. CDR3 DNA sequence: TGTGCCAGCATTTTGACAGGGGTACGGACTGAAGCTTTCTTT. It yields the protein CASILTGVRTEAFF.

The chain has TRBV12-3 or TRBV12-4 and TRBJ1-1, with a weak D call TRBD1 (5 bases). The CDR3 consists of 13 residues. The germline V and J ends were trimmed by 6 bases and 4 bases, with 12 bases remaining between them. CDR3 in DNA: TGTGCCAGCAGGCGATGGGGGGGCACTGAAGCTTTCTTT. This translates into CASRRWGGTEAFF.

The V gene is TRBV19, the J gene TRBJ2-1; TRBD2 aligns across 12 bases. This CDR3 has 15 residues. Trimming at V came to 9 bases and at J to 4 bases, leaving 7 bases not matched to a gene. Per the germline V gene, CDR1 is LNHDA and CDR2 is SQIVND (reference sequence). The DNA of the CDR3 is TGTGCCAGCAGACTAGCGGGGGCCGTATACAATGAGCAGTTCTTC. This codes for CASRLAGAVYNEQFF. Using reference TRBV19 and TRBJ2-1 for the parts outside the CDR3, the full variable domain is DGGITQSPKYLFRKEGQNVTLSCEQNLNHDAMYWYRQDPGQGLRLIYYSQIVNDFQKGDIAEGYSVSREKKESFPLTVTSAQKNPTAFYLCASRLAGAVYNEQFFGPGTRLTVL.

The V and J genes are TRBV5-3 and TRBJ2-1; 7 bases are a match to TRBD2. TRBV5-3 is marked as an open reading frame, function uncertain. J gave up 9 bases and V 0 bases, and 9 bases lay outside the gene matches. The CDR3 has 15 amino acids. The DNA of the CDR3 is TGTGCCAGAAGCTTGGGAGCGGGGCCGGGCGGTGAGCAGTTCTTC. Translated, it gives CARSLGAGPGGEQFF.

The V gene is TRBV6-1, the J gene TRBJ1-6; D ambiguous. The V gene's germline CDR1 is MNHNS and CDR2 SASEGT. V was trimmed by 2 bases and J by 6 bases, leaving 8 bases between them. The CDR3 covers 14 residues. In nucleotides, the CDR3 is TGTGCCAGCAGTGAACGGCTCCCTAATTCACCCCTCCACTTT. Its translation is CASSERLPNSPLHF.

J is TRBJ2-1 and V is TRBV20-1; D is undetermined. CDR1 DFQATT and CDR2 SNEGSKA come from the germline V gene (reference sequence). The CDR3 is 11 residues long. Trimming removed 3 bases from V and 8 bases from J, with 8 bases in between. CDR3 in amino acids: CSARSKYEQFF. The CDR3 DNA sequence: TGCAGTGCTAGGTCCAAGTATGAGCAGTTCTTC.

This clone was detected only a few times. The chain is built from TRBV7-9 and TRBJ1-2; D gene ambiguous. The V end was cut by 1 base, the J end by 7 bases, with 13 bases between. This CDR3 spans 14 amino acids. Germline CDR1 and CDR2: SEHNR and FQNEAQ (reference sequence). CDR3 DNA: TGTGCCAGCAGCTTAGTGGCGGGGATGAGTGGCTACACCTTC. It translates to CASSLVAGMSGYTF.